This record covers a single T cell receptor beta chain. This entry belongs to a study of blood T cell repertoires in COVID-19. Across the study: Material from acute and convalescent COVID-19 was sourced from the United States, Italy and Spain. Nucleic acid was either cDNA or gDNA, and it came from T cells, B-cell-depleted T cells, or PBMCs.

CDR1 is SNHLY and CDR2 is FYNNEI in the germline V gene. Trimming stripped 6 bases from V and 7 bases from J, with 10 bases between. The CDR3 covers 13 residues. Source study methods: Amplification of reference gene primers was used by the study to estimate nucleated cell counts. Sequenced by immunoSEQ multiplex PCR; TCRdb stores in-frame clones only, minus some. V, J and clone size derive from that table, while D and trimming were established from the DNA sequence. The sample holds 140,000 to 150,000 clones, around 72% seen once. Sequencing was performed on peripheral blood. This chain joins TRBV2 and TRBJ1-6, with D perhaps matching TRBD1 (6 bases). The origin of this receptor is a woman aged 55-70 years with acute or convalescent COVID-19. CDR3 region: CASSATGNSPLHF. In DNA, the CDR3 is TGTGCCAGCAGCGCTACAGGGAATTCACCCCTCCACTTT.